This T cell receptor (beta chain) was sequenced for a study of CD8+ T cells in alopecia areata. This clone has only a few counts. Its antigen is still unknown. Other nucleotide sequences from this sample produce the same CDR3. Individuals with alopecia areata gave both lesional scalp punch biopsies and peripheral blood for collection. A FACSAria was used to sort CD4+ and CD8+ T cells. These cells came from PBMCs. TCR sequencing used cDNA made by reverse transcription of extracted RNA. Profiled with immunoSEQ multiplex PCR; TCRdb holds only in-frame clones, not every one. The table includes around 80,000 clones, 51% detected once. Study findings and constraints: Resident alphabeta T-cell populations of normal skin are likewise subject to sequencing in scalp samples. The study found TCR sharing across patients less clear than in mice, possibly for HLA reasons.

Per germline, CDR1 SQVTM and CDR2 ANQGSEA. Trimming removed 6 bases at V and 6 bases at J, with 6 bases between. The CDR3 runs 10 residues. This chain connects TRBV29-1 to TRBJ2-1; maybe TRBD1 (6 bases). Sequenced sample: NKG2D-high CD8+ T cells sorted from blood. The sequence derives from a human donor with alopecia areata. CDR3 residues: CSVGGNEQFF. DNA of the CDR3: TGCAGCGTAGGGGGCAATGAGCAGTTCTTC.